These 10 T cell receptor beta chains originate from one sample sequenced in a study of spatial heterogeneity in lung cancer. The sample's time point: blood at routine non-recurrence follow-up after resection. TCRdb analysed the 5' RACE reads with MiXCR anew, one entry per CDR3 protein. The table shows over 95,000 distinct CDR3 sequences, with 10% to 14% occurring only once. Sample: PBMCs, taken at follow-up. These receptors came from a female donor with early-stage non-small cell lung cancer.

V and J are TRBV20-1 and TRBJ1-3; D gene ambiguous. Trimming pared 6 bases from V and 0 bases from J, leaving 21 bases between. Germline loops: CDR1 DFQATT, CDR2 SNEGSKA (reference sequence). CDR3 length equals 17 residues. The CDR3 DNA reads TGCAGTGCAACGGCGGGCCTCGGATCGATCTCTGGAAACACCATATATTTT. It translates to CSATAGLGSISGNTIYF.

There are a few counts of this clonotype. The chain has TRBV23-1 and TRBJ2-1; 8 bases line up with TRBD2. TRBV23-1 is filed as an ORF, its function uncertain. Trimming took 1 base from V and 14 from J; bases not matched to a gene: 4. CDR3 length: 12 residues. As DNA, the CDR3 is TGCGCCAGCAGTCAATTGCGGACTAGCAAGTTCTTC. Translation gives CASSQLRTSKFF.

A few counts support this clonotype. V is TRBV5-1 and J is TRBJ1-5; TRBD1 agrees at 10 bases. V lost 4 bases and J lost 4; bases outside the gene matches: 5. The CDR3 runs 15 residues. Germline lookup yields CDR1 SGHRS and CDR2 YFSETQ. In DNA form, the CDR3 reads TGCGCCAGCAGCGAGGGGACAGGGGTAAATCAGCCCCAGCATTTT. This codes for CASSEGTGVNQPQHF.

In its sample, this clonotype was seen a few times. This CDR3 reads CASSQVTGVNEKLFF. The CDR3 bases are TGTGCCAGCAGCCAAGTCACAGGGGTTAATGAAAAACTGTTTTTT. This sequence joins TRBV3-1 and TRBJ1-4; 7 bases agree with TRBD1. The CDR3 consists of 15 residues. V was pared by 1 base and J by 4 bases, with 3 bases of the junction left unmatched. Germline CDR1 LGHDT, CDR2 YNNKEL (reference sequence).

This clonotype showed up many times. J is TRBJ1-2 and V is TRBV9; no reliable D call. Germline assignment: CDR1 SGDLS and CDR2 YYNGEE. The CDR3 length is 12 residues. The V end lost 5 bases, the J end lost 5 bases, and 10 bases lay between the germline ends. DNA of the CDR3: TGTGCCAGCAGTGATCCGATATATGGCTACACCTTC. This gives the protein CASSDPIYGYTF.

The rearrangement uses TRBV2 and TRBJ1-2; D is undetermined. This CDR3 region has 13 residues. Per germline, CDR1 SNHLY and CDR2 FYNNEI. V lost 6 bases and J 3 bases, leaving 11 bases between the germline ends. The CDR3 DNA is TGTGCCAGCAGGGGAACCGCCGACTATGGCTACACCTTC. Translated, it gives CASRGTADYGYTF.

The V and J genes are TRBV7-3 and TRBJ2-1, with 9 bases matching TRBD2. This CDR3 has 16 amino acids. After removal of 6 bases from V and 1 base from J, the junction contained 7 bases not matched to a gene. Germline CDR1 reads SGHTA; CDR2 reads FQGTGA. CDR3 protein: CASSQIAGVSYNEQFF. DNA of the CDR3: TGTGCCAGCAGTCAAATAGCGGGAGTGTCCTACAATGAGCAGTTCTTC.

This clonotype showed up just a few times. The V call is TRBV29-1, the J call TRBJ1-1; D is undetermined. V gave up 7 bases and J gave up 4 bases, with 13 bases separating them. Germline-derived CDR1 and CDR2 are SQVTM and ANQGSEA. This CDR3 contains 12 residues. CDR3: CSARRQATEAFF. The CDR3 region has the DNA TGCAGCGCCCGGCGGCAGGCCACTGAAGCTTTCTTT.

This chain connects TRBV3-1 to TRBJ1-1; D remains ambiguous. CDR3 length: 15 amino acids. Germline V gives CDR1 LGHDT, CDR2 YNNKEL (reference sequence). Deletions cut 1 base from V and 1 base from J, with 10 bases between. The CDR3 nucleotides read TGTGCCAGCAGCCAAGGCGCTGCTCCGAACACTGAAGCTTTCTTT. Protein: CASSQGAAPNTEAFF.

The table lists this clonotype with many counts. As DNA, the CDR3 is TGTGCCTCCCATAAGGGGAATCAGCCCCAGCATTTT. Translated: CASHKGNQPQHF. The J gene is TRBJ1-5, the V gene TRBV6-2 or TRBV6-3; weak D call: TRBD1 (5 bases). This CDR3 is built from 12 residues. Trimming left V 11 bases short and J 4 bases short, with 12 bases between. The germline gives CDR1 MNHEY, CDR2 SVGEGT.